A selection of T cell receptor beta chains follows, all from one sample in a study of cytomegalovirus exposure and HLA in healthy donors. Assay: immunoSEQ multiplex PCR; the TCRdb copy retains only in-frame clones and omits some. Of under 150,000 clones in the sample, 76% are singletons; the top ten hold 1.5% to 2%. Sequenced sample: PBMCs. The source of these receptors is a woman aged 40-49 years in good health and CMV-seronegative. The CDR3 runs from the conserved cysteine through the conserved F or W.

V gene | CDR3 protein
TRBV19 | CASTQGTGTNTQYF
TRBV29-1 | CSVEGRGNYGYTF
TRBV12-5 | CASGLALQGQSKLFF
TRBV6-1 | CAIRGSLYGYTF
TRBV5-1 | CASSSGGQGTDTQYF
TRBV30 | CAWSAASTDQPQHF
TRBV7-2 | CASSFLEFGELFF
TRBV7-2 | CASSFLGAGGPYSSYEQYF
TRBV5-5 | CASSQTTGVYDNEQFF
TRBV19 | CASSIRGLTDTQYF
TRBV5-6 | CASSLAMGAGNYGYTF
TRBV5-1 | CASSLASTASSYTF
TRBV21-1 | CARQERVSIPEAFF
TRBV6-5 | CASSSRHRTNYGYTF
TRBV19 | CASSIGGSIYNEQFF
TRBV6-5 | CASSYPKGQGWGGYTF
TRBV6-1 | CATYAIWASTDTQYF
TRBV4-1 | CASSLTSVTYEQYF
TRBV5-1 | CASSLGGLDTGELFF
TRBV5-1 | CASAAGGNTEAFF
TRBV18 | CASSPPSRDRGHYGYTF
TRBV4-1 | CASSKREGAGDTQYF
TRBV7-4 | CASSFVEGGLCGNQPQHF
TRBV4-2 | CASSQDNQAYEQYF
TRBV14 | CASSYRGDRTNEQYF
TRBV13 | CASSLDRGYGYTF
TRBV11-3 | CASSLDTAGSEQYF
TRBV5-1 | CASRTGTGDHGYTF
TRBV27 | CASSFLPGQITGANVLTF
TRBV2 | CASRDGQGISYNEQFF
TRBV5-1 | CASSWLDSLNTEAFF
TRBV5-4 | CASSLPGQGATEAFF
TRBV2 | CASVGQGALGNQPQHF
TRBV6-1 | CASSEGTENQPQHF
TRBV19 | CASKFSGEGYEQYF
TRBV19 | CASSPPDWRGTEAFF
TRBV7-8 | CASSPSTDTQYF
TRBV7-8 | CASSTTSGRAGAKNIQYF
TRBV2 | CASTPRLASYTDTQYF